These 29 T cell receptor beta chains were sequenced from one sample in a study of blood T cell repertoires in COVID-19. The protocol was immunoSEQ multiplex PCR, while the TCRdb copy is restricted to in-frame clones and leaves out a portion. The sample shows 200,000 to 300,000 clones, 75% to 85% of them seen only once. The sequenced material came from peripheral blood. These receptors were collected from a woman in her 70s with acute or convalescent COVID-19.

The genes are TRBV29-1 and TRBJ1-2, with unresolved D. Trimming took off 6 bases at V and 4 bases at J, with 15 bases between the two ends. Germline V CDR1 and CDR2: SQVTM, ANQGSEA. This CDR3 spans 13 amino acids. The CDR3 bases are TGCAGCGTCGCGCCGTCCAGGTCCTATGGCTACACCTTC. It specifies CSVAPSRSYGYTF.

The chain carries TRBV28 and TRBJ2-3; D may be TRBD2 (5 bases). The V and J ends lost 5 bases and 4 bases respectively, with 16 bases between them. CDR1 and CDR2 (germline): MDHEN, SYDVKM. The CDR3 has 15 residues. CDR3 DNA: TGTGCCAGCAGTGCCATCCCTCCGGGATCAGATACGCAGTATTTT. Translated: CASSAIPPGSDTQYF.

In its sample, this clone was seen once. This chain links TRBV6-4 with TRBJ1-5; 10 bases are a match to TRBD1. Trimming removed 6 bases from V and 1 base from J; junction bases left unmatched: 3. The CDR3 spans 15 residues. Looked up from germline, CDR1 is MRHNA and CDR2 is SNTAGT. The CDR3 loop reads CASSPGQGSNQPQHF. CDR3 nucleotides: TGTGCCAGCAGCCCGGGACAGGGGAGCAATCAGCCCCAGCATTTT.

The gene calls are TRBV19 and TRBJ1-5; D perhaps matches TRBD1 (5 bases). Germline V gene lookup returns CDR1 LNHDA and CDR2 SQIVND (reference sequence). Deletions cut 5 bases from V and 3 bases from J, with 8 bases between. There are 13 residues in the CDR3. The CDR3 spells CASSPGNNQPQHF. The CDR3, as DNA: TGTGCCAGTAGTCCAGGGAACAATCAGCCCCAGCATTTT. The full variable domain, its missing parts supplied by reference TRBV19 and TRBJ1-5, is DGGITQSPKYLFRKEGQNVTLSCEQNLNHDAMYWYRQDPGQGLRLIYYSQIVNDFQKGDIAEGYSVSREKKESFPLTVTSAQKNPTAFYLCASSPGNNQPQHFGDGTRLSIL.

V gene TRBV5-1 combines with J gene TRBJ1-2, with D perhaps TRBD1 (5 bases). From germline, CDR1 is SGHRS and CDR2 YFSETQ. V was pared by 2 bases and J by 2 bases, with 10 bases between. The CDR3 loop spans 14 amino acids. This chain's CDR3 is CASSFGGENYGYTF. DNA of the CDR3: TGCGCCAGCAGCTTCGGGGGGGAGAACTATGGCTACACCTTC. Drawing the rest from reference TRBV5-1 and TRBJ1-2, the complete variable domain is KAGVTQTPRYLIKTRGQQVTLSCSPISGHRSVSWYQQTPGQGLQFLFEYFSETQRNKGNFPGRFSGRQFSNSRSEMNVSTLELGDSALYLCASSFGGENYGYTFGSGTRLTVV.

The CDR3 here is CASSSPVDTEAFF. CDR3 nucleotide sequence: TGTGCCAGCAGCTCTCCGGTCGACACTGAAGCTTTCTTT. The chain has TRBV12-3 or TRBV12-4 and TRBJ1-1, with D unresolved. This CDR3 region has 13 residues. V was cut by 6 bases and J by 3 bases, with 11 bases left in between.

V and J are TRBV10-3 and TRBJ2-2, with TRBD1 identical over 11 bases. CDR1 and CDR2 from the germline V gene are ENHRY and SYGVKD. This CDR3 spans 17 amino acids. J lost 3 bases, V lost 2 bases, and 5 bases had no gene match. The CDR3 spells CAISELGTGGDTGELFF. The CDR3 nucleotides are TGTGCCATCAGTGAGCTAGGGACAGGGGGAGACACCGGGGAGCTGTTTTTT.

The chain recombines TRBV11-2 with TRBJ1-3; D is unresolved. This CDR3 comprises 13 residues. Germline V gives CDR1 SGHAT, CDR2 FQNNGV. Trimming stripped 2 bases from V and 3 bases from J, with 5 bases between. The CDR3 DNA reads TGTGCCAGCAGCTTACGCTATGGAAACACCATATATTTT. Its protein product is CASSLRYGNTIYF. Variable domain in full (rest from reference TRBV11-2 and TRBJ1-3): EAGVAQSPRYKIIEKRQSVAFWCNPISGHATLYWYQQILGQGPKLLIQFQNNGVVDDSQLPKDRFSAERLKGVDSTLKIQPAKLEDSAVYLCASSLRYGNTIYFGEGSWLTVV.

V usage is TRBV4-2 and J usage is TRBJ1-4; D unresolved. Trimming shortened V by 3 bases and J by 2 bases, and 10 bases separated the two germline ends. CDR3 length: 15 amino acids. Germline-derived CDR1 and CDR2 are LGHNA and YNFKEQ. As DNA, the CDR3 is TGTGCCAGCAGCCAGTGGGCAGTGACTAATGAAAAACTGTTTTTT. Translating gives CASSQWAVTNEKLFF.

V gene TRBV27 combines with J gene TRBJ1-1, with no clear D. The V gene lost 3 bases and the J gene lost 1 base, with 6 bases spanning the gap. There are 13 residues in the CDR3. Germline assignment: CDR1 MNHEY and CDR2 SMNVEV (reference sequence). The CDR3 DNA sequence: TGTGCCAGCAGTTTTAGGAGGAACACTGAAGCTTTCTTT. Translated: CASSFRRNTEAFF.

This chain links TRBV4-1 with TRBJ1-6; D not certain. The CDR3 is 13 residues long. V shed 1 base and J shed 10 bases, with 8 bases lying between them. Germline loops: CDR1 MGHRA, CDR2 YSYEKL. CDR3 nucleotides: TGCGCCAGCAGCCAAGCGATCGGGTCACCCCTCCACTTT. This encodes CASSQAIGSPLHF.

This chain links TRBV12-3 or TRBV12-4 with TRBJ1-1; a possible D gene is TRBD1 (5 bases). The CDR3 totals 11 residues. V was pared by 7 bases and J by 6 bases, with 9 bases between. In DNA, the CDR3 is TGTGCCAGCAATTGGGGGGCTGAAGCTTTCTTT. Its protein product is CASNWGAEAFF.

CDR3 nucleotide sequence: TGTGCCAGTAGTATGGGGAGACTGAACACTGAAGCTTTCTTT. Amino acids: CASSMGRLNTEAFF. This chain joins TRBV19 and TRBJ1-1; no reliable D call. This CDR3 has 14 amino acids. Germline values: CDR1 LNHDA, CDR2 SQIVND (reference sequence). V was pared by 3 bases and J by 0 bases, with 8 bases between.

This chain uses TRBV6-6 with TRBJ1-3; D remains unclear. Deletions cut 7 bases from V and 0 bases from J, with 16 bases between. This CDR3 comprises 16 residues. CDR1 MNHNY and CDR2 SVGAGI come from the germline V gene (reference sequence). The CDR3 loop is CASTAAGSPSGNTIYF. The CDR3 region has the DNA TGTGCCAGCACCGCAGCCGGGAGCCCCTCTGGAAACACCATATATTTT.

The rearrangement joins TRBV6-5 to TRBJ1-2; perhaps TRBD1 as D (6 bases). The V and J ends lost 8 bases and 4 bases respectively, with 17 bases between them. This CDR3 is 14 amino acids long. In germline, CDR1 is MNHEY, CDR2 SVGAGI. The CDR3 here is CASSRTASSYGYTF. DNA of the CDR3: TGTGCCAGCTCCCGGACAGCCTCGTCCTATGGCTACACCTTC.

The rearrangement uses TRBV3-1 (or the pseudogene TRBV3-2) and TRBJ1-3, with 7 bases identical to TRBD1. The germline gives CDR1 LGHDT, CDR2 YNNKEL (reference sequence). V was clipped by 6 bases and J by 0 bases; unmatched bases: 2. The CDR3 runs 14 residues. The CDR3 DNA reads as TGTGCCAGCAGACACAGGGGCTCTGGAAACACCATATATTTT. Its protein product is CASRHRGSGNTIYF.

The rearrangement joins TRBV15 to TRBJ1-2, with no clear D. Trimming left V 0 bases short and J 4 bases short, with 12 bases between. The V gene's germline CDR1 is LNHNV and CDR2 YYDKDF (reference sequence). The length of the CDR3 is 15 residues. The CDR3 DNA follows: TGTGCCACCAGCAGAGATCAAGAGTCACGCTATGGCTACACCTTC. Translation gives CATSRDQESRYGYTF.

The genes are TRBV19 and TRBJ2-1; D unresolved. CDR3 length equals 12 residues. V was trimmed by 3 bases and J by 9 bases, leaving 9 bases between them. Per the germline V gene, CDR1 is LNHDA and CDR2 is SQIVND (reference sequence). In DNA, the CDR3 is TGTGCCAGTAGTATGGGTTCGGGTGAGCAGTTCTTC. This translates into CASSMGSGEQFF.

The chain uses TRBV5-5 and TRBJ2-2; D is unclear. Germline CDR1 is SGHKS and CDR2 is YYEKEE (reference sequence). There are 12 residues in the CDR3. V was clipped by 5 bases and J by 3 bases, with 5 bases between them. In DNA, the CDR3 is TGTGCCAGCAGAGCGTACACCGGGGAGCTGTTTTTT. Encoded protein: CASRAYTGELFF.

This chain links TRBV5-4 with TRBJ2-7, with TRBD1 as a possible D gene (5 bases). Germline V gene sequence: CDR1 SGHNT, CDR2 YYREEE (reference sequence). V dropped 4 bases and J dropped 0 bases, with 14 bases sitting between them. The CDR3 totals 15 residues. The CDR3 sequence: CASSPSKGISYEQYF. The CDR3 nucleotides are TGTGCCAGCAGCCCTTCTAAGGGGATCTCCTACGAGCAGTACTTC.

The gene calls are TRBV7-2 and TRBJ1-4; D uncertain. Germline loops: CDR1 SGHTA, CDR2 FQGNSA. This CDR3 is built from 15 residues. V lost 6 bases and J lost 1, with 12 bases in between. This chain's CDR3 is CASSLQALTNEKLFF. The CDR3 nucleotides are TGTGCCAGCAGTTTGCAGGCATTAACTAATGAAAAACTGTTTTTT.

The V and J genes are TRBV5-8 and TRBJ1-4; D is possibly TRBD1 (6 bases). Trimming took 4 bases from V and 4 from J, leaving 14 bases between them. The CDR3 sequence is 15 residues long. Germline CDR1 and CDR2: SGHTS and YDEGEE. DNA for the CDR3: TGTGCCAGCAGCGCGACAGGCGTTATTAATGAAAAACTGTTTTTT. Translated: CASSATGVINEKLFF.

This chain connects TRBV23-1 to TRBJ1-4; 9 bases are shared with TRBD1. TRBV23-1 is treated as an ORF (open reading frame) with a function not yet certain. The CDR3 extends over 21 amino acids. With 0 bases clipped from V and 5 bases from J, the junction kept 19 bases outside the gene matches. CDR3 region: CASSQSIPGTGLSPYNEKLFF. The CDR3 DNA sequence: TGCGCCAGCAGTCAATCGATTCCCGGGACAGGGCTTTCTCCTTACAATGAAAAACTGTTTTTT.

The CDR3 bases are TGTGCCAGCAGTTTAGTGGGTAGGGACCGGGACAGGGGGTCCAGTGGTGGCTACACCTTC. Its protein is CASSLVGRDRDRGSSGGYTF. The chain uses TRBV28 and TRBJ1-2, with 11 nucleotides matching TRBD1. The CDR3 runs to 20 residues. Germline CDR1 is MDHEN and CDR2 is SYDVKM. The V gene end was trimmed by 2 bases and the J gene end by 7 bases; junction bases not matched to a gene: 21.

The V call is TRBV4-3, the J call TRBJ2-2, with TRBD1 identical over 8 bases. Germline assignment: CDR1 LGHNA and CDR2 YSLEER. The ends lost 5 bases at V and 6 bases at J; junction bases unmatched: 11. CDR3 length: 16 amino acids. The CDR3 DNA sequence: TGCGCCAGCAGCTCTCGGACAGGGCGAGGTCCCGGGGAGCTGTTTTTT. It specifies CASSSRTGRGPGELFF.

This sequence joins TRBV24-1 and TRBJ2-4; possibly TRBD2 for D (5 bases). Germline lookup yields CDR1 KGHDR and CDR2 SFDVKD. Trimming shortened V by 2 bases and J by 3 bases, and 16 bases separated the two germline ends. The CDR3 consists of 17 residues. This CDR3 reads CATSDSTDGRNKNIQYF. The CDR3, as DNA: TGTGCCACCAGTGATTCGACCGATGGGAGAAACAAAAACATTCAGTACTTC.

The chain uses TRBV30 and TRBJ2-2; the match to TRBD2 covers 8 bases. V was clipped by 8 bases and J by 1 base; unmatched bases: 9. This CDR3 contains 15 residues. From germline, CDR1 is GTSNPN and CDR2 SVGIG (reference sequence). As DNA, the CDR3 is TGTGCCCAGACACGGACTAGCAGGAACACCGGGGAGCTGTTTTTT. This translates into CAQTRTSRNTGELFF. Drawing the rest from reference TRBV30 and TRBJ2-2, the complete variable domain is SQTIHQWPATLVQPVGSPLSLECTVEGTSNPNLYWYRQAAGRGLQLLFYSVGIGQISSEVPQNLSASRPQDRQFILSSKKLLLSDSGFYLCAQTRTSRNTGELFFGEGSRLTVL.

The genes are TRBV6-4 and TRBJ1-2; 9 nucleotides align to TRBD1. The V gene's germline CDR1 is MRHNA and CDR2 SNTAGT. There are 13 residues in the CDR3. The V segment lost 5 bases and the J segment 6 bases; nucleotides outside the gene matches: 4. The CDR3 loop reads CASSQQGAHGYTF. The CDR3 coding sequence is TGTGCCAGCAGTCAACAGGGGGCCCATGGCTACACCTTC.

This clone was picked up one time. The same CDR3 also results from other DNA sequences found in this sample. The genes are TRBV6-5 and TRBJ2-1; 12 bases align to TRBD2. Germline V lookup: CDR1 MNHEY, CDR2 SVGAGI. V lost 6 bases and J lost 7; bases outside the gene matches: 4. The CDR3 covers 14 residues. CDR3 loop: CASRPGLAGNEQFF. CDR3 bases: TGTGCCAGCAGGCCGGGACTAGCGGGTAATGAGCAGTTCTTC.